The rows below give T cell receptor beta chains drawn from one sample of a study of blood T cells in healthy people across ages. TCRdb reanalysed the 5' RACE reads using MiXCR and keeps one entry per CDR3 protein. Of 700,000 to 950,000 distinct CDR3 sequences listed, roughly 64% are singletons. Sequencing used blood. These receptors came from a man aged 25-40 years in good health. The CDR3 runs from the conserved cysteine through the conserved F or W. Each record gives: clone size, V gene, J gene, D gene, CDR3 protein, CDR3 DNA. A D gene is named only where the DNA matches it firmly. Size is stated for part of the rows, as once, few or many counts, or as a class when the clone is expanded.

NA	TRBV29-1	TRBJ2-1	NA	CGVWDNEQFF	TGCGGCGTTTGGGACAATGAGCAGTTCTTC
few	TRBV15	TRBJ2-7	NA	CATSRGNSYEQYF	TGTGCCACCAGCCGAGGGAATTCGTACGAGCAGTACTTC
NA	TRBV12-3/TRBV12-4	TRBJ2-5	TRBD2	CASSPRGSSTSGGKTLYF	TGTGCCAGCAGTCCCCGGGGGTCCTCGACTAGCGGGGGCAAGACCCTGTACTTC
NA	TRBV7-2	TRBJ1-2	NA	CASSFTGNNYGYTF	TGTGCCAGCAGTTTTACAGGGAACAACTATGGCTACACCTTC
NA	TRBV7-3	TRBJ2-4	TRBD1	CASSADRDREQYF	TGTGCCAGCAGCGCAGACCGGGACAGGGAGCAGTACTTC
NA	TRBV12-3/TRBV12-4	TRBJ1-2	TRBD1	CASRGGTGGNYGYTF	TGTGCCAGCAGGGGGGGGACAGGGGGAAACTATGGCTACACCTTC
NA	TRBV15	TRBJ2-4	NA	CATSRAHAELAKNIQYF	TGTGCCACCAGCAGAGCACACGCGGAACTAGCCAAAAACATTCAGTACTTC
NA	TRBV27	TRBJ1-2	NA	CASSFGQGSGYTF	TGTGCCAGCAGTTTTGGGCAGGGCAGTGGCTACACCTTC
NA	TRBV20-1	TRBJ2-1	TRBD1	CSARAGTGSNEQFF	TGCAGTGCTAGGGCTGGGACAGGGAGCAATGAGCAGTTCTTC
NA	TRBV18	TRBJ2-1	NA	CASSPPMVDEQFF	TGTGCCAGCTCACCACCGATGGTCGATGAGCAGTTCTTC
NA	TRBV11-3	TRBJ2-1	NA	CASSLASMTYNEQFF	TGTGCCAGCAGCTTAGCGAGCATGACCTACAATGAGCAGTTCTTC
few	TRBV20-1	TRBJ1-4	TRBD1	CSATKQGEKLFF	TGCAGTGCTACCAAACAGGGGGAAAAACTGTTTTTT
NA	TRBV7-2	TRBJ1-5	NA	CASSKSVLGNQPQHF	TGTGCCAGCAGTAAGTCGGTTTTGGGCAATCAGCCCCAGCATTTT
NA	TRBV20-1	TRBJ2-5	NA	CSAPLSAHQETQYF	TGCAGTGCCCCCCTTAGCGCGCACCAAGAGACCCAGTACTTC
NA	TRBV7-9	TRBJ1-1	NA	CASSLVATNTEAFF	TGTGCCAGCAGCTTGGTGGCAACGAACACTGAAGCTTTCTTT
NA	TRBV4-2	TRBJ2-3	NA	CASSQDDQVADTQYF	TGTGCCAGCAGCCAAGATGATCAGGTGGCAGATACGCAGTATTTT
many	TRBV28	TRBJ2-6	NA	CASRSTAGANVLTF	TGTGCCAGCCGTTCCACTGCTGGGGCCAACGTCCTGACTTTC
NA	TRBV29-1	TRBJ2-1	TRBD2	CSVKGRISGSLDEQFF	TGCAGCGTCAAAGGGCGGATTAGCGGGAGTTTGGATGAGCAGTTCTTC
NA	TRBV6-4	TRBJ1-2	NA	CASPNTSGQGSNYGYTF	TGTGCCAGCCCAAACACGTCGGGACAAGGGAGTAACTATGGCTACACCTTC
NA	TRBV20-1	TRBJ1-6	NA	CSASRGAEFSPLHF	TGCAGTGCTAGTCGTGGCGCGGAATTTTCACCCCTCCACTTT